The sequence of this TCR beta chain was determined in a study of T-cell reconstitution after alpha-beta-depleted transplantation in children. The CDR3 contains 14 residues. Germline assignment: CDR1 SGHRS and CDR2 YFSETQ. Losses at the gene ends were 0 bases for V and 7 bases for J; bases not matched to a gene: 4. Unique molecular identifiers were built into the TCRbeta library. TCRdb reprocessed the PCR reads via MiXCR and lists one record per CDR3 protein. This sample has 200,000 to 250,000 distinct CDR3 sequences, with 8% to 10% found just once. This clonotype was recorded a few times. The chain links TRBV5-1 to TRBJ2-1; TRBD2 matches at 7 bases. The starting material was PBMCs from the stem cell graft donor, obtained from the stem cell graft. The sequence was obtained from a human donor who donated a stem cell graft to a child with acute lymphoblastic leukemia. The CDR3 sequence is CASSLGGGRNEQFF. DNA of the CDR3: TGCGCCAGCAGCTTGGGGGGGGGAAGGAATGAGCAGTTCTTC.